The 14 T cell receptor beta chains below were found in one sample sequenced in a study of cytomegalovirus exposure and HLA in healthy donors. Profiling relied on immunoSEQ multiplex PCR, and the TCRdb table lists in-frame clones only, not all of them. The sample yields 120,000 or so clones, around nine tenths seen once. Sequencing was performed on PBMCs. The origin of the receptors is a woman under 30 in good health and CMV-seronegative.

The CDR3 nucleotides read TGTGCCAGCAGTTTAGGGGACAGTGTCAATGAGCAGTTCTTC. It yields the protein CASSLGDSVNEQFF. V is TRBV27 and J is TRBJ2-1; 7 nucleotides match TRBD1. The J segment lost 6 bases and the V segment lost 2 bases, leaving 4 bases of the junction unmatched. Germline V gene lookup returns CDR1 MNHEY and CDR2 SMNVEV (reference sequence). The CDR3 consists of 14 residues.

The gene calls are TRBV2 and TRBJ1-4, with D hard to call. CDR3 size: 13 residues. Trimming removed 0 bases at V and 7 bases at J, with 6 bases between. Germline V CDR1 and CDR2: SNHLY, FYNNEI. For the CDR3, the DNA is TGTGCCAGCAGTGAAGCTGTCCGTGAAAAACTGTTTTTT. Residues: CASSEAVREKLFF. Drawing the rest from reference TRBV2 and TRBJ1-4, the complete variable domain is EPEVTQTPSHQVTQMGQEVILRCVPISNHLYFYWYRQILGQKVEFLVSFYNNEISEKSEIFDDQFSVERPDGSNFTLKIRSTKLEDSAMYFCASSEAVREKLFFGSGTQLSVL.

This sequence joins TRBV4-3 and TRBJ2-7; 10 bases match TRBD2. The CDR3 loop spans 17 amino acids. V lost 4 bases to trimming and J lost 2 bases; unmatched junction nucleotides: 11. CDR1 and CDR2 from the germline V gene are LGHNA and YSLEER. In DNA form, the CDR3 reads TGCGCCAGCAGCCCACACCTCCTAGCGGGGGATACCTACGAGCAGTACTTC. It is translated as CASSPHLLAGDTYEQYF.

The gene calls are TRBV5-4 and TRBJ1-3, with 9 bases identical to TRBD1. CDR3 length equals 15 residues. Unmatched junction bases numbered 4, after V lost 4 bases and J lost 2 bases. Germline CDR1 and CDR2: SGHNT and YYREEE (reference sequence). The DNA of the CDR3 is TGTGCCAGCAGCCCCGGACAGGGGCCTGGAAACACCATATATTTT. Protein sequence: CASSPGQGPGNTIYF.

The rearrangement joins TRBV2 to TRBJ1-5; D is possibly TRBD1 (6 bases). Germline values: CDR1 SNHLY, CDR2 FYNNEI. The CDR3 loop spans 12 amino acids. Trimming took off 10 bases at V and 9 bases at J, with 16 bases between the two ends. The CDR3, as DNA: TGTGCCACCAAGGACAGTCTAGGGCCCCAGCATTTT. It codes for CATKDSLGPQHF.

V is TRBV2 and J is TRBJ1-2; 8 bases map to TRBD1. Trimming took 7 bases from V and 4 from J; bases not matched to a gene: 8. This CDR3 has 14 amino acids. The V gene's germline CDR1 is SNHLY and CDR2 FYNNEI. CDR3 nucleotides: TGTGCCAGCAACCACGGACAGGGTCCCTATGGCTACACCTTC. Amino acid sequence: CASNHGQGPYGYTF. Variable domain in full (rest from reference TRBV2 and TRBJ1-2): EPEVTQTPSHQVTQMGQEVILRCVPISNHLYFYWYRQILGQKVEFLVSFYNNEISEKSEIFDDQFSVERPDGSNFTLKIRSTKLEDSAMYFCASNHGQGPYGYTFGSGTRLTVV.

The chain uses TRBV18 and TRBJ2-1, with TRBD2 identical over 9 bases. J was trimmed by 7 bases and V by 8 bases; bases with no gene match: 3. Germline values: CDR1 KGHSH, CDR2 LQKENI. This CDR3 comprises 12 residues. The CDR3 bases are TGTGCCAGCGGGACTAGCACGAATGAGCAGTTCTTC. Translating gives CASGTSTNEQFF.

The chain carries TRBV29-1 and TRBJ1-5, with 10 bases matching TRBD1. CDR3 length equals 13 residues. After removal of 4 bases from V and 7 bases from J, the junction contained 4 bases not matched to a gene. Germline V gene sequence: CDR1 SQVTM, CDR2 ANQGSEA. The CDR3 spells CSVGQGAGQPQHF. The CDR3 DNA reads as TGCAGCGTTGGACAGGGGGCAGGGCAGCCCCAGCATTTT.

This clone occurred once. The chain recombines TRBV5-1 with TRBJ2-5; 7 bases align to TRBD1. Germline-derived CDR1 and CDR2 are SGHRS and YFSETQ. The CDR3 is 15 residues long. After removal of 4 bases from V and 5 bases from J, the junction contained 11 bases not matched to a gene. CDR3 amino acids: CASSPYRGSGETQYF. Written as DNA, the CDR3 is TGCGCCAGCAGCCCCTACAGGGGAAGCGGTGAGACCCAGTACTTC.

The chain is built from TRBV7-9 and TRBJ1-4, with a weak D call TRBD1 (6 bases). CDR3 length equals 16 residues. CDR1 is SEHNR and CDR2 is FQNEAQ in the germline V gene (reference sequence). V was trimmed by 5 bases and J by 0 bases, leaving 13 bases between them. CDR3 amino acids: CASSRDKFTTNEKLFF. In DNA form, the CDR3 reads TGTGCCAGCAGCCGGGACAAATTTACAACTAATGAAAAACTGTTTTTT.

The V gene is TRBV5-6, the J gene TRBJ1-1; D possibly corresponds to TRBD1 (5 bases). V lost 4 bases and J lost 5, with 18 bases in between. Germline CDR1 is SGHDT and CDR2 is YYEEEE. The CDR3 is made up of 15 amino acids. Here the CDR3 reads CASSPRGGGWTEAFF. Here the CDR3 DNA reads TGTGCCAGCAGCCCGAGGGGAGGAGGATGGACTGAAGCTTTCTTT.

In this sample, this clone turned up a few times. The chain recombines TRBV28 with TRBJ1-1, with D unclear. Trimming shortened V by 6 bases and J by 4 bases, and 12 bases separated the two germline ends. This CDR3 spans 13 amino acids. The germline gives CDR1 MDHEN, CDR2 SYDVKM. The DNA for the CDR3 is TGTGCCAGCAGCTTCTTGGCTGGCACTGAAGCTTTCTTT. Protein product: CASSFLAGTEAFF.

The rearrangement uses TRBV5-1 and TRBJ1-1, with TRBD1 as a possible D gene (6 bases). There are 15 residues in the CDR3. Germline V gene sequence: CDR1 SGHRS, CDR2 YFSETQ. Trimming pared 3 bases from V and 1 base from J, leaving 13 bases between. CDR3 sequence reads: CASSSADRGNTEAFF. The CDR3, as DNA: TGCGCCAGCAGCTCCGCGGACAGAGGGAACACTGAAGCTTTCTTT. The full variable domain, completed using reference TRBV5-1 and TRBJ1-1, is KAGVTQTPRYLIKTRGQQVTLSCSPISGHRSVSWYQQTPGQGLQFLFEYFSETQRNKGNFPGRFSGRQFSNSRSEMNVSTLELGDSALYLCASSSADRGNTEAFFGQGTRLTVV.

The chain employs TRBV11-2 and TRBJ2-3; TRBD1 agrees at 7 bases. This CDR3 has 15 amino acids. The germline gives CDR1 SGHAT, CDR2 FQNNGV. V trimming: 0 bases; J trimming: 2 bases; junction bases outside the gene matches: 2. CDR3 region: CASSLDGQATDTQYF. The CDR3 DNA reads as TGTGCCAGCAGCTTAGATGGACAGGCCACAGATACGCAGTATTTT.